This TCR beta chain was observed in a study of T cell clones after liver transplantation. Study-wide results and limits: These preliminary findings come from unstandardized post-transplant sampling times.

As regards this clone: The target antigen is unknown.

Sequenced by immunoSEQ multiplex PCR; TCRdb stores in-frame clones only, minus some. Altogether tens of thousands of clones are present, 75% to 90% being singletons, with the ten largest covering over 2.5%. This CDR3 region has 16 residues. After removal of 6 bases from V and 6 bases from J, the junction contained 9 bases not matched to a gene. Germline CDR1 is SNHLY and CDR2 is FYNNEI. This sequence was found in a human patient who received a liver transplant. Some T cells may have come from the graft donor. The specimen was CD4+ T cells from blood, collected at the 22-month timepoint. The chain recombines TRBV2 with TRBJ2-2; TRBD1 matches at 11 bases. CDR3 region: CASRAGTGGRSGELFF. The CDR3 DNA sequence: TGTGCCAGCAGGGCCGGGACAGGGGGGAGATCCGGGGAGCTGTTTTTT.